What follows are 10 T cell receptor beta chains derived from one specimen sequenced in a study of T-cell reconstitution after alpha-beta-depleted transplantation in children. The library targeted TCRbeta and was prepared with unique molecular identifiers. TCRdb re-called the PCR reads with MiXCR, one entry per CDR3 protein. The sample consists of roughly 89,000 distinct CDR3 sequences, 12% of them appearing once. The sequencing here drew on PBMCs from the stem cell graft donor, taken from the stem cell graft. Receptor source: a human donor who donated a stem cell graft to a child with inherited bone marrow failure.

This rearrangement joins TRBV20-1 to TRBJ2-1; 8 bases line up with TRBD2. Germline CDR1 reads DFQATT; CDR2 reads SNEGSKA (reference sequence). This CDR3 has 16 amino acids. With V trimmed by 8 bases and J by 1 base, 13 bases remained unmatched. The chain's CDR3 is CSYLALAGVSYNEQFF. The CDR3 DNA reads as TGCAGTTACCTAGCCCTAGCGGGTGTATCCTACAATGAGCAGTTCTTC.

This clonotype appeared many times. The chain employs TRBV7-3 and TRBJ2-7; no definite D call. The CDR3 contains 13 residues. The germline V gene has CDR1 SGHTA and CDR2 FQGTGA. The ends were cut back, 5 bases at V and 6 bases at J, with 14 bases in the middle. The CDR3 sequence: CASSPRPAGEQYF. CDR3 DNA sequence: TGTGCCAGCAGCCCACGGCCAGCTGGCGAGCAGTACTTC.

The genes are TRBV5-1 and TRBJ2-7, with 11 bases fitting TRBD2. The ends lost 1 base at V and 5 bases at J; junction bases unmatched: 8. The CDR3 sequence is 16 residues long. Germline V CDR1 and CDR2: SGHRS, YFSETQ. The CDR3 spells CASSLLAGGFGDEQYF. The CDR3 DNA is TGCGCCAGCAGCTTGCTAGCGGGAGGATTTGGAGACGAGCAGTACTTC.

The table lists this clonotype with many counts. The rearrangement uses TRBV5-6 and TRBJ1-6; D is unclear. CDR1 and CDR2 (germline): SGHDT, YYEEEE. V dropped 2 bases and J dropped 6 bases, with 12 bases sitting between them. This CDR3 is 15 amino acids long. CDR3 region: CASSFRVHLNSPLHF. The CDR3 bases are TGTGCCAGCAGCTTCCGGGTCCACCTTAATTCACCCCTCCACTTT.

This clonotype was observed many times. The chain combines TRBV28 with TRBJ2-1; weak D call: TRBD2 (6 bases). The germline CDR1 and CDR2 sequences are MDHEN and SYDVKM. The V end lost 5 bases, the J end lost 5 bases, and 16 bases lay between the germline ends. The CDR3 contains 15 residues. CDR3: CASSPAGQTHNEQFF. Written as DNA, the CDR3 is TGTGCCAGCAGTCCCGCGGGGCAGACCCACAATGAGCAGTTCTTC.

Many counts were recorded for this clonotype. The chain joins TRBV12-3 or TRBV12-4 to TRBJ2-7; 8 bases are shared with TRBD1. With V trimmed by 3 bases and J by 6 bases, 7 bases remained unmatched. This CDR3 is 14 amino acids long. The CDR3 coding sequence is TGTGCCAGCAGTTTTTCTGACAGGGGAGGCGAGCAGTACTTC. Protein sequence: CASSFSDRGGEQYF.

This sequence joins TRBV5-1 and TRBJ1-1, with 7 bases identical to TRBD1. The CDR3 length is 17 residues. Germline V CDR1 and CDR2: SGHRS, YFSETQ. V lost 4 bases to trimming and J lost 0 bases; unmatched junction nucleotides: 12. CDR3 DNA sequence: TGCGCCAGCAGCCTGAAACGGGACAGCTATTTGAACACTGAAGCTTTCTTT. This gives the protein CASSLKRDSYLNTEAFF.

This clonotype was found many times. V usage is TRBV24-1 and J usage is TRBJ2-3, with D maybe TRBD1 (6 bases). Germline-derived CDR1 and CDR2 are KGHDR and SFDVKD. This CDR3 spans 11 amino acids. V gave up 7 bases and J gave up 6 bases, with 7 bases separating them. The CDR3 loop reads CATSRGDTQYF. In DNA form, the CDR3 reads TGTGCCACCAGCAGGGGTGATACGCAGTATTTT.

This clonotype has at least ten counts. This chain connects TRBV28 to TRBJ2-1; weak D call: TRBD1 (8 bases). The CDR3 totals 16 residues. Germline CDR1 is MDHEN and CDR2 is SYDVKM. V was clipped by 3 bases and J by 0 bases, with 12 bases between them. As DNA, the CDR3 is TGTGCCAGCAGTTTTACAGGGGGGGGCTCCTACAATGAGCAGTTCTTC. Translation: CASSFTGGGSYNEQFF.

The chain is built from TRBV10-3 and TRBJ1-4, with a possible D match to TRBD1 (5 bases). V lost 7 bases, J lost 11 bases, and 17 bases lay in between. The V gene's germline CDR1 is ENHRY and CDR2 SYGVKD. The CDR3 length is 13 residues. The DNA for the CDR3 is TGTGCCATCAAGGGGTCATCGGGTGGGAAACTGTTTTTT. Protein product: CAIKGSSGGKLFF.